Presented here are 3 T cell receptor beta chains from one specimen sequenced in a study of CD8+ T cells in alopecia areata. Reverse transcription of extracted RNA yielded cDNA, which provided the sequencing template. The assay was immunoSEQ multiplex PCR, and TCRdb's table has in-frame clones only and misses some. The sample has 150,000 to 250,000 clones; 45% to 75% are singletons. This sample's treatment: oral pan-JAK inhibitor, 5-10 mg twice daily. This sample comprised CD4+ T cells sorted from blood, obtained at week 4, from a patient treated with tofacitinib. The source is a human donor with alopecia areata.

This clone has only one observation. This chain connects TRBV30 to TRBJ2-7; D unresolved. This CDR3 spans 13 amino acids. Germline V gene sequence: CDR1 GTSNPN, CDR2 SVGIG (reference sequence). V was cut by 2 bases and J by 5 bases, with 13 bases left in between. CDR3 nucleotide sequence: TGTGCCTGGAGTCGTCGTCAGTTCCACGAGCAGTACTTC. Its protein is CAWSRRQFHEQYF.

In this sample, this clone turned up once. The gene calls are TRBV15 and TRBJ2-7, with D possibly being TRBD1 or TRBD2 (6 bases each). Per the germline V gene, CDR1 is LNHNV and CDR2 is YYDKDF (reference sequence). V shed 8 bases and J shed 1 base, with 9 bases lying between them. There are 12 residues in the CDR3. CDR3 nucleotide sequence: TGTGCCACCCGAGGGGGGTCCTACGAGCAGTACTTC. This codes for CATRGGSYEQYF.

This clone has just a few counts. The chain combines TRBV29-1 with TRBJ1-1; D not resolved. CDR1 is SQVTM and CDR2 is ANQGSEA in the germline V gene. The CDR3 contains 11 residues. V dropped 5 bases and J dropped 1 base, with 5 bases sitting between them. The CDR3, as DNA: TGCAGCGTTCCATGGAACACTGAAGCTTTCTTT. Protein sequence: CSVPWNTEAFF.